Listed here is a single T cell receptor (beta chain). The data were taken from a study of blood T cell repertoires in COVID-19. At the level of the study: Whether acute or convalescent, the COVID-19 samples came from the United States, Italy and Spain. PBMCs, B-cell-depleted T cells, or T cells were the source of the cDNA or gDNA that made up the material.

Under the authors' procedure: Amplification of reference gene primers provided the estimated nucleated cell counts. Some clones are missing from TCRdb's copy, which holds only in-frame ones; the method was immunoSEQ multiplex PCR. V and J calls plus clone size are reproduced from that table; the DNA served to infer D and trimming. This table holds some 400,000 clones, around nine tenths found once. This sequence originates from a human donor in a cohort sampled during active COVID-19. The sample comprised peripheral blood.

CDR3 nucleotides: TGTGCCAGCAGCTTAGAAGTGGGACAGAGCAATCAGCCCCAGCATTTT. It codes for CASSLEVGQSNQPQHF. This sequence joins TRBV7-2 and TRBJ1-5; 7 bases fit TRBD1. The length of the CDR3 is 16 residues. The V gene end was trimmed by 1 base and the J gene end by 1 base; junction bases not matched to a gene: 4. Germline V CDR1 and CDR2: SGHTA, FQGNSA.